Listed below are T cell receptor beta chains from one sample, sequenced in a study of technical replicates of blood from four donors. Only in-frame clones appear in the TCRdb table, and some are missing; sequencing was by immunoSEQ multiplex PCR. The sample carries approximately 73,000 clones, 85% to 95% recorded once. Sequencing was performed on T cells isolated from PBMCs. The source of these receptors is a human donor in good health. Both conserved end residues are trimmed from each CDR3.

>TRBJ2-3|TRBV4-1|13
ASSQEHYGTDTQY
>TRBJ1-2|TRBV27|12
ASSLLGQGYGYT
>TRBJ2-7|TRBV9|13
ASSVRGGREFEQY
>TRBJ1-4|TRBV30|14
AWRRYQGQNNEKLF
>TRBJ2-7|TRBV9|13
ASSVVGDSSYEQY
>TRBJ2-5|TRBV14|10
ATGTGQETQY
>TRBJ1-3|TRBV12-5|12
ASGHGGQGNTIY
>TRBJ2-1|TRBV27|13
ASSLFANYYNEQF
>TRBJ2-3|TRBV5-1|13
ASSLAGGGADTQY
>TRBJ2-7|TRBV6-5|14
ASSYSSGDGPYEQY
>TRBJ1-1|TRBV18|13
ASSPRTVVDSEAF
>TRBJ1-4|TRBV7-9|13
ASSIFRVGNEKLF
>TRBJ1-3|TRBV5-1|10
ASRGDPDTIY
>TRBJ2-7|TRBV6-5|11
ASSYDRVYEQY
>TRBJ1-1|TRBV29-1|10
SVERSGLEAF
>TRBJ1-2|TRBV15|11
ATRSGTLYGYT
>TRBJ2-6|TRBV19|14
ATKGTFNSGANVLT
>TRBJ1-1|TRBV18|12
ASSPTTGDTEAF
>TRBJ1-5|TRBV30|11
AWSGHSNQPQH
>TRBJ2-7|TRBV29-1|10
SVEGQGDEQY
>TRBJ2-1|TRBV29-1|10
SVRAGSNEQF
>TRBJ1-2|TRBV7-9|12
ASSFGSGRKGYT
>TRBJ2-2|TRBV2|12
ASTRLDRSGELF
>TRBJ2-5|TRBV29-1|12
SVEPSGNPKTQY
>TRBJ2-2|TRBV4-1|13
ASTRITGNTGELF
>TRBJ2-1|TRBV4-1|11
ASSQDRENEQF
>TRBJ2-7|TRBV28|13
ASRLTGKKGYEQY
>TRBJ1-1|TRBV28|10
ASSLQNTEAF
>TRBJ2-7|TRBV6-5|11
ASSLANSYEQY
>TRBJ2-3|TRBV7-9|12
ASSLSISADTQY
>TRBJ1-4|TRBV6-6|11
ASSSRSNEKLF
>TRBJ2-7|TRBV7-9|11
ASSSSSGDEQY
>TRBJ2-5|TRBV28|13
ASSQSGQVQETQY
>TRBJ1-3|TRBV7-9|8
ATGGNTIY
>TRBJ2-7|TRBV7-9|13
ASSLRTGRSYEQY
>TRBJ1-5|TRBV9|13
ASSTYRDRDQPQH
>TRBJ2-7|TRBV7-2|13
ASSKQAGDVNEQY
>TRBJ1-4|TRBV7-2|13
ASRQRDTSNEKLF
>TRBJ2-2|TRBV18|15
ASSLSGTSGTLGELF
>TRBJ2-2|TRBV5-5|14
ASSLQTGSNTGELF
>TRBJ2-2|TRBV7-9|13
ATGSAASYTGELF
>TRBJ2-7|TRBV7-3|13
ASSPYSGRSGEQY
>TRBJ2-7|TRBV4-1|12
ASRRTSASYEQY
>TRBJ1-5|TRBV6-5|14
ASSSSLTGSNQPQH
>TRBJ1-1|TRBV6-5|12
ASSYGQMNTEAF
>TRBJ2-2|TRBV9|14
ASRDPMDSFSGELF
>TRBJ2-7|TRBV30|11
AWSATDFYEQY
>TRBJ2-1|TRBV6-5|11
ASSYSGTSIGI
>TRBJ1-2|TRBV10-3|11
AIGTGNNYGYT